This T cell receptor beta chain is from a study of shared clonotypes between healthy human individuals. Study information: The donors, two women and three men, were aged 18 to 49.

CDR1 and CDR2 from the germline V gene are SGHRS and YFSETQ. The CDR3 loop spans 16 amino acids. V gave up 0 bases and J gave up 0 bases, with 12 bases separating them. Comments on this clone: Its antigen is unidentified.

Findings and caveats of the study: Investigators collected only blood, and repertoires in tissues likely differ.

The repertoire was sequenced with immunoSEQ multiplex PCR; TCRdb's copy has only in-frame clones and lacks some. This sample has 2,500,000 or so clones, with about 92% found just once. V is TRBV5-1 and J is TRBJ1-1; a weak D match, TRBD1 (6 bases). The sample comprised naive CD4+ T cells sorted from blood. As for subset: CD45RA+ positively selected. The TCR sequence derives from a man between 18 and 35 years old in good health. The CDR3 loop reads CASSLVQGLVNTEAFF. DNA of the CDR3: TGCGCCAGCAGCTTGGTGCAGGGGCTGGTGAACACTGAAGCTTTCTTT.